The 14 T cell receptor beta chains given below trace back to one sample, sequenced in a study of spatial heterogeneity in lung cancer. One entry per CDR3 protein, called by TCRdb with MiXCR from the 5' RACE reads. Of under 15,000 distinct CDR3 sequences listed, about 3.8% are singletons. The time point: sample taken at primary tumor resection. The study sequenced unsorted whole RNA from tumor, nontumor lung or frozen PBMC. The sequences come from PBMCs, collected at surgery. These receptors were collected from a male donor with early-stage non-small cell lung cancer.

This clonotype occurred many times. This beta chain turned up in a library designed for alpha chains; as an off-target read, its abundance says little. The genes are TRBV28 and TRBJ1-5, with 7 bases identical to TRBD1. The CDR3 runs 12 residues. The V and J ends lost 7 bases and 7 bases, in that order; junction bases with no gene match: 4. Germline CDR1 and CDR2: MDHEN and SYDVKM. CDR3 coding DNA: TGTGCCAGCAACACAGGGGAACAGCCCCAGCATTTT. Its protein is CASNTGEQPQHF.

This clonotype was seen at least ten times. This beta chain represents an off-target read in a library built for alpha chains; its size is of limited meaning. The V gene is TRBV19, the J gene TRBJ1-2; D perhaps matches TRBD1 (6 bases). The CDR3 is 12 residues long. Germline V gene sequence: CDR1 LNHDA, CDR2 SQIVND (reference sequence). V was cut by 6 bases and J by 4 bases, with 9 bases left in between. The DNA for the CDR3 is TGTGCCAGTAGACCGGACAGCTATGGCTACACCTTC. Encoded protein: CASRPDSYGYTF.

This clonotype was picked up many times. Since it is a stray read in a library aimed at alpha chains, this beta chain has a size that is not meaningful. The V call is TRBV29-1, the J call TRBJ2-3, with a tentative D call TRBD1 (5 bases). The length of the CDR3 is 14 residues. Trimming left V 3 bases short and J 3 bases short, with 13 bases between. The germline CDR1 and CDR2 sequences are SQVTM and ANQGSEA. The CDR3 DNA reads TGCAGCGTTGAGAGGCAGGGTGAAACAGATACGCAGTATTTT. It yields the protein CSVERQGETDTQYF.

The table lists this clonotype with many counts. This beta chain slipped into a library made for alpha chains as a stray read, so its size is not meaningful. The rearrangement joins TRBV29-1 to TRBJ2-2; TRBD2 is a possible D gene (5 bases). The germline CDR1 and CDR2 sequences are SQVTM and ANQGSEA. This CDR3 region has 13 residues. Trimming took off 7 bases at V and 6 bases at J, with 15 bases between the two ends. The CDR3 DNA reads TGCAGCGCCCAGGTGCGGGTATCCGGGGAGCTGTTTTTT. Its protein product is CSAQVRVSGELFF.

The table lists this clonotype with many counts. This beta chain was picked up by a library intended for alpha chains and is off target, so its count carries little meaning. The J gene is TRBJ1-4, the V gene TRBV7-2; no definite D call. V shed 2 bases and J shed 2 bases, with 9 bases lying between them. The CDR3 is 15 residues long. Germline V lookup: CDR1 SGHTA, CDR2 FQGNSA. The CDR3 bases are TGTGCCAGCAGCTTATTCGGCAGTACTAATGAAAAACTGTTTTTT. Encoded protein: CASSLFGSTNEKLFF.

This clonotype was detected only a few times. With the library built for alpha chains, this beta chain is off target and its frequency is not meaningful. The chain has TRBV27 and TRBJ1-5; no definite D call. Trimming stripped 2 bases from V and 5 bases from J, with 7 bases between. The CDR3 is 13 residues long. The germline V gene encodes CDR1 MNHEY and CDR2 SMNVEV (reference sequence). CDR3 sequence: CASSLARYQPQHF. CDR3 nucleotide sequence: TGTGCCAGCAGTTTAGCCAGATATCAGCCCCAGCATTTT.

The table lists this clonotype with a few counts. The size of this beta chain means little, since it is a stray read in a library made for alpha chains. The V and J genes are TRBV28 and TRBJ2-7, with 8 positions matching TRBD2. Germline CDR1 reads MDHEN; CDR2 reads SYDVKM. The CDR3 length is 15 residues. Unmatched junction bases numbered 15, after V lost 10 bases and J lost 4 bases. The DNA of the CDR3 is TGTGCCACCCGAGCGGGAGTAGTTGCGGGTTACGAGCAGTACTTC. Translated: CATRAGVVAGYEQYF. Filled out from reference TRBV28 and TRBJ2-7, the complete variable domain reads DVKVTQSSRYLVKRTGEKVFLECVQDMDHENMFWYRQDPGLGLRLIYFSYDVKMKEKGDIPEGYSVSREKKERFSLILESASTNQTSMYLCATRAGVVAGYEQYFGPGTRLTVT.

A remark on this clonotype: This beta chain represents an off-target read in a library built for alpha chains; its size is of limited meaning. The chain joins TRBV30 to TRBJ1-1; a weak D match, TRBD1 (6 bases). The CDR3 covers 13 residues. V was pared by 2 bases and J by 1 base, with 8 bases between. Germline lookup yields CDR1 GTSNPN and CDR2 SVGIG (reference sequence). The CDR3, as DNA: TGTGCCTGGAGTCAAGGGGGGAACACTGAAGCTTTCTTT. The encoded protein is CAWSQGGNTEAFF. The variable domain in full, with the rest retrieved from reference TRBV30 and TRBJ1-1, is SQTIHQWPATLVQPVGSPLSLECTVEGTSNPNLYWYRQAAGRGLQLLFYSVGIGQISSEVPQNLSASRPQDRQFILSSKKLLLSDSGFYLCAWSQGGNTEAFFGQGTRLTVV.

This clonotype came up many times. For a library built for alpha chains, this beta chain is a stray read; little rests on its size. The chain carries TRBV7-2 and TRBJ2-3, with a weak D call TRBD2 (5 bases). Germline values: CDR1 SGHTA, CDR2 FQGNSA. Trimming removed 3 bases at V and 4 bases at J, with 14 bases between. The CDR3 length is 15 residues. The CDR3 bases are TGTGCCAGCAGCTTCGTAACTAGTATCCCAGATACGCAGTATTTT. Amino acids: CASSFVTSIPDTQYF.

The table lists this clonotype with many counts. This beta chain is an off-target read within a library intended for alpha chains, so its frequency means little. This rearrangement joins TRBV5-1 to TRBJ2-7, with D perhaps TRBD2 (6 bases). CDR3 length: 13 residues. Germline V lookup: CDR1 SGHRS, CDR2 YFSETQ. The V gene lost 3 bases and the J gene lost 3 bases, with 10 bases spanning the gap. The CDR3 DNA follows: TGCGCCAGCAGCTCCATCGGGGGCTACGAGCAGTACTTC. Translating gives CASSSIGGYEQYF.

This clonotype was recorded a few times. As an off-target read in a library built for alpha chains, this beta chain has a frequency of little significance. This chain links TRBV7-2 with TRBJ2-5, with 7 nucleotides matching TRBD1. The germline gives CDR1 SGHTA, CDR2 FQGNSA. With V trimmed by 7 bases and J by 1 base, 6 bases remained unmatched. The length of the CDR3 is 14 residues. CDR3 sequence: CASTLQGFQETQYF. The CDR3, as DNA: TGTGCCAGCACCCTACAGGGGTTCCAAGAGACCCAGTACTTC.

Turning to this clonotype: Since the library was made to target alpha chains, this beta chain is a stray read and its abundance is not meaningful. The chain is built from TRBV20-1 and TRBJ2-1; D remains unclear. V was shortened by 7 bases and J by 2 bases, with 9 bases between the two germline ends. CDR1 and CDR2 from the germline V gene are DFQATT and SNEGSKA (reference sequence). The CDR3 spans 12 residues. The CDR3: CSGDGPYNEQFF. The CDR3 nucleotides read TGCAGTGGGGATGGTCCCTACAATGAGCAGTTCTTC.

Sample share makes this clonotype medium-sized. The library was designed around alpha chains, so this beta chain is a stray read whose abundance carries little weight. V and J are TRBV28 and TRBJ2-5; D ambiguous. The CDR3 contains 11 residues. CDR1 is MDHEN, CDR2 SYDVKM, per germline. Trimming cost V 6 bases and J 2 bases, with 4 bases left between them. CDR3 in amino acids: CASSSQETQYF. The CDR3 nucleotides are TGTGCCAGCAGCTCGCAAGAGACCCAGTACTTC. The full variable domain, completed using reference TRBV28 and TRBJ2-5, is DVKVTQSSRYLVKRTGEKVFLECVQDMDHENMFWYRQDPGLGLRLIYFSYDVKMKEKGDIPEGYSVSREKKERFSLILESASTNQTSMYLCASSSQETQYFGPGTRLLVL.

Ten or more counts support this clonotype. This beta chain is a stray read from a library made for alpha chains; its abundance is not meaningful. This chain uses TRBV28 with TRBJ2-5, with TRBD1 matching over 8 bases. CDR1 is MDHEN and CDR2 is SYDVKM in the germline V gene. The CDR3 is 15 amino acids. V shed 2 bases, J shed 3 bases, and the junction held 5 bases outside the gene matches. CDR3 DNA sequence: TGTGCCAGCAGTTTAACAGGGGGGTATGAAGAGACCCAGTACTTC. This codes for CASSLTGGYEETQYF.